This TCR beta chain was sequenced for a study of molecular identifiers for immune sequencing clone quantification. V dropped 2 bases and J dropped 6 bases, with 13 bases sitting between them. This CDR3 has 14 residues. In germline, CDR1 is PRHDT, CDR2 FYEKMQ (reference sequence). This clonotype came up many times. Its cognate antigen is unknown. The study's findings and limits: Clones that had above 20 RNA copies took up over 99% of effector molecules but under 1% in naive cells. Underestimation of highly expanded clone sizes could arise where identical TCR molecules share a barcode.

One entry per CDR3 protein results from TCRdb running MiXCR on the PCR reads. The table records hundreds of thousands of distinct CDR3 sequences, about 23% of them present only once. The sequence was obtained from a human donor in good health. Some libraries in this study had Jurkat cell RNA spiked in. The V and J genes are TRBV13 and TRBJ1-1, with a weak D call TRBD1 (6 bases). The specimen sequenced was naive CD8+ T cells from blood, with Jurkat cell RNA spiked in. The subset was: FACS-sorted CD8+CD4-CCR7+CD45RA+ naive T cells. CDR3 residues: CASSLRRGLAEAFF. The CDR3 DNA follows: TGTGCCAGCAGCTTACGAAGGGGGTTGGCTGAAGCTTTCTTT.